This is a list of T cell receptor beta chains from one sample in a study of T cells in narcolepsy. Data came from immunoSEQ multiplex PCR; TCRdb stores just in-frame clones and leaves some out. The sample lists 25,000 to 35,000 clones, 85% to 90% seen once, with roughly 1.2% in the top ten. The specimen sequenced was CD45RA- memory CD4+ T cells from PBMCs. The receptors originated from a human donor with narcolepsy. The CDR3 runs from the conserved cysteine through the conserved F or W. The D gene is left open where the match is weak. Clone size is not always given. Where it is, it says once, few, many or a class for expanded clones.

clone_size: few; j_call: TRBJ1-5; d_call: NA; v_call: TRBV10-3; cdr3_nt: TGTGCCAGCTCCGGGACGCTTGAAAATCAGCCCCAGCATTTT; cdr3_aa: CASSGTLENQPQHF
clone_size: once; j_call: TRBJ2-5; d_call: TRBD2; v_call: TRBV28; cdr3_nt: TGTGCCAGCAGACCACTCCCGGGACTAGCGGCCTTGGAGACCCAGTACTTC; cdr3_aa: CASRPLPGLAALETQYF
clone_size: NA; j_call: TRBJ2-3; d_call: NA; v_call: TRBV19; cdr3_nt: TGTGCCAGTGGCCTGGGCGGGGATACAGATACGCAGTATTTT; cdr3_aa: CASGLGGDTDTQYF
clone_size: NA; j_call: TRBJ2-5; d_call: TRBD2; v_call: TRBV7-3; cdr3_nt: TGTGCCAGCAGCTTTACGGGGGGGCCTAGGGAGACCCAGTACTTC; cdr3_aa: CASSFTGGPRETQYF
clone_size: NA; j_call: TRBJ2-3; d_call: TRBD2; v_call: TRBV27; cdr3_nt: TGTGCCAGCAGTTCTCTCGGACTAGCGCGCACAGATACGCAGTATTTT; cdr3_aa: CASSSLGLARTDTQYF
clone_size: NA; j_call: TRBJ2-1; d_call: NA; v_call: TRBV9; cdr3_nt: TGTGCCAGCAGCGTAGTAGCACCGGGACTTCTCTACAATGAGCAGTTCTTC; cdr3_aa: CASSVVAPGLLYNEQFF
clone_size: NA; j_call: TRBJ1-1; d_call: NA; v_call: TRBV10-3; cdr3_nt: TGTGCCATCAGTGAGGCAGGGAGGAACACTGAAGCTTTCTTT; cdr3_aa: CAISEAGRNTEAFF
clone_size: NA; j_call: TRBJ2-1; d_call: NA; v_call: TRBV6-1; cdr3_nt: TGTGCCAGCACCCGCGATTACTATGAGCAGTTCTTC; cdr3_aa: CASTRDYYEQFF
clone_size: NA; j_call: TRBJ2-1; d_call: TRBD2; v_call: TRBV2; cdr3_nt: TGTGCCAGCAGTGGGGCGGGAGGGGGGTACAATGAGCAGTTCTTC; cdr3_aa: CASSGAGGGYNEQFF
clone_size: NA; j_call: TRBJ2-5; d_call: TRBD1; v_call: TRBV7-8; cdr3_nt: TGTGCCAGCAGCTCGGGACAGGGGCAAGAGACCCAGTACTTC; cdr3_aa: CASSSGQGQETQYF
clone_size: NA; j_call: TRBJ2-5; d_call: TRBD1; v_call: TRBV18; cdr3_nt: TGTGCCAGCTCACCCCTCCGGGACAGGGCTCAAGAGACCCAGTACTTC; cdr3_aa: CASSPLRDRAQETQYF
clone_size: NA; j_call: TRBJ1-3; d_call: NA; v_call: TRBV5-1; cdr3_nt: TGCGCCAGCAGCCCCGACACTGGAAACACCATATATTTT; cdr3_aa: CASSPDTGNTIYF
clone_size: NA; j_call: TRBJ2-2; d_call: TRBD1; v_call: TRBV5-1; cdr3_nt: TGCGCCAGCAGCCAGGGACAGGGCCGCACCGGGGAGCTGTTTTTT; cdr3_aa: CASSQGQGRTGELFF
clone_size: NA; j_call: TRBJ2-3; d_call: NA; v_call: TRBV10-3; cdr3_nt: TGTGCCATCAGTGAGGGGGGAGATACGCAGTATTTT; cdr3_aa: CAISEGGDTQYF
clone_size: NA; j_call: TRBJ2-7; d_call: TRBD2; v_call: TRBV6-1; cdr3_nt: TGTGCCAGCAGTGAGCCGGGACTAGCGGGTTTCGAGCAGTACTTC; cdr3_aa: CASSEPGLAGFEQYF
clone_size: NA; j_call: TRBJ2-1; d_call: TRBD1; v_call: TRBV6-6; cdr3_nt: TGTGCCAGCAGTTACCGGACAGGGGGACTCGGTGAGCAGTTCTTC; cdr3_aa: CASSYRTGGLGEQFF
clone_size: NA; j_call: TRBJ2-3; d_call: TRBD2; v_call: TRBV11-2; cdr3_nt: TGTGCCAGCAGCTTTTCTGGCGGGAGAAGCACAGATACGCAGTATTTT; cdr3_aa: CASSFSGGRSTDTQYF
clone_size: NA; j_call: TRBJ1-1; d_call: TRBD1; v_call: TRBV9; cdr3_nt: TGTGCCAGCAGCGTCGGACAGGGGAACACTGAAGCTTTCTTT; cdr3_aa: CASSVGQGNTEAFF
clone_size: NA; j_call: TRBJ1-2; d_call: NA; v_call: TRBV28; cdr3_nt: TGTGCCAGCAGTGGGAGGTATGGCTACACCTTC; cdr3_aa: CASSGRYGYTF
clone_size: NA; j_call: TRBJ1-2; d_call: NA; v_call: TRBV2; cdr3_nt: TGTGCCAGCAGTGAGACAGCCGCTGGGGGAGGCTACACCTTC; cdr3_aa: CASSETAAGGGYTF
clone_size: NA; j_call: TRBJ1-4; d_call: TRBD1; v_call: TRBV5-6; cdr3_nt: TGTGCCAGCAGCTTCGGACAGGGGTCTGGAGAAAAACTGTTTTTT; cdr3_aa: CASSFGQGSGEKLFF
clone_size: NA; j_call: TRBJ2-7; d_call: NA; v_call: TRBV27; cdr3_nt: TGTGCCAGCAGTCCGGACCAATACGAGCAGTACTTC; cdr3_aa: CASSPDQYEQYF
clone_size: NA; j_call: TRBJ2-3; d_call: TRBD1; v_call: TRBV5-1; cdr3_nt: TGCGCCAGCAAGACAGGGTTTAAGTCAGATACGCAGTATTTT; cdr3_aa: CASKTGFKSDTQYF
clone_size: once; j_call: TRBJ1-5; d_call: NA; v_call: TRBV7-9; cdr3_nt: TGTGCCAGCAGCGGGAAGGCTCCTCCAGTTTATAGCAATCAGCCCCAGCATTTT; cdr3_aa: CASSGKAPPVYSNQPQHF
clone_size: NA; j_call: TRBJ2-3; d_call: TRBD2; v_call: TRBV6-6; cdr3_nt: TGTGCCAGCTCCAGCGGGGTTTTCTGGACGCAGTATTTT; cdr3_aa: CASSSGVFWTQYF
clone_size: NA; j_call: TRBJ1-3; d_call: NA; v_call: TRBV7-2; cdr3_nt: TGTGCCAGCAGCCTGGACGGTCGGCCGATAAACACCATATATTTT; cdr3_aa: CASSLDGRPINTIYF
clone_size: NA; j_call: TRBJ1-1; d_call: NA; v_call: TRBV10-3; cdr3_nt: TGTGCCATCAGCCTTTCGGGGACTGAAGCTTTCTTT; cdr3_aa: CAISLSGTEAFF
clone_size: NA; j_call: TRBJ1-1; d_call: NA; v_call: TRBV28; cdr3_nt: TGTGCCGCCTTACGGAACACTGAAGCTTTCTTT; cdr3_aa: CAALRNTEAFF
clone_size: NA; j_call: TRBJ2-7; d_call: TRBD2; v_call: TRBV28; cdr3_nt: TGTGCCAGCAAAACCCCTAGCGGGACCAACGAGCAGTACTTC; cdr3_aa: CASKTPSGTNEQYF
clone_size: NA; j_call: TRBJ2-1; d_call: TRBD2; v_call: TRBV28; cdr3_nt: TGTGCCAGCACAGCGGGAGTATTCTACAATGAGCAGTTCTTC; cdr3_aa: CASTAGVFYNEQFF
clone_size: once; j_call: TRBJ1-3; d_call: NA; v_call: TRBV10-3; cdr3_nt: TGTGCCATCAGTGAGACAGGCGGGTCTGGAAACACCATATATTTT; cdr3_aa: CAISETGGSGNTIYF
clone_size: once; j_call: TRBJ2-3; d_call: TRBD2; v_call: TRBV4-1; cdr3_nt: TGCGCCAGCAGCCCAGGAGCAGCGGGAGGGAGCACAGATACGCAGTATTTT; cdr3_aa: CASSPGAAGGSTDTQYF
clone_size: NA; j_call: TRBJ2-7; d_call: NA; v_call: TRBV25-1; cdr3_nt: TGTGCCAGCCAACAGGGTTCCCTCGAGCAGTACTTC; cdr3_aa: CASQQGSLEQYF
clone_size: NA; j_call: TRBJ1-4; d_call: NA; v_call: TRBV7-2; cdr3_nt: TGTGCCAGCAGCTCCAGCGTTGGCAGACTGTTTTTT; cdr3_aa: CASSSSVGRLFF
clone_size: NA; j_call: TRBJ1-5; d_call: NA; v_call: TRBV7-6; cdr3_nt: TGTGCCAGCAGCTTAGGGTCGGCTAGCAATCAGCCCCAGCATTTT; cdr3_aa: CASSLGSASNQPQHF
clone_size: NA; j_call: TRBJ1-5; d_call: NA; v_call: TRBV2; cdr3_nt: TGTGCCAGCAGTGTTTCAGGGGAAAGCAATCAGCCCCAGCATTTT; cdr3_aa: CASSVSGESNQPQHF
clone_size: NA; j_call: TRBJ1-2; d_call: NA; v_call: TRBV15; cdr3_nt: TGTGCCACCAGCAGAGTAGGGGGGAAAGACTATGGCTACACCTTC; cdr3_aa: CATSRVGGKDYGYTF